The next 21 T cell receptor beta chains were all read from a single sample in a study of blood T cell repertoires in COVID-19. TCRdb's copy holds only in-frame clones and misses some; the assay was immunoSEQ multiplex PCR. The sample includes around 280,000 clones, roughly 89% of them seen just once. Material for sequencing was PBMCs or T cells enriched from blood (not recorded which). The receptors were sampled from a woman aged 40 to 50 who had recovered from COVID-19.

The rearrangement joins TRBV4-3 to TRBJ2-3; 10 bases are a match to TRBD1. The CDR3 has 16 amino acids. The germline V gene has CDR1 LGHNA and CDR2 YSLEER. V lost 4 bases, J lost 1 base, and 5 bases stayed unmatched. In DNA form, the CDR3 reads TGCGCCAGCAGCCGCTCCGGGACAGGGGGCACAGATACGCAGTATTTT. Its translation is CASSRSGTGGTDTQYF.

The chain carries TRBV7-2 and TRBJ2-3; a possible D gene is TRBD2 (5 bases). Trimming shortened V by 7 bases and J by 0 bases, and 11 bases separated the two germline ends. CDR1 SGHTA and CDR2 FQGNSA come from the germline V gene. The CDR3 has 14 residues. In DNA form, the CDR3 reads TGTGCCAGCATCGGCCGGGATAGCACAGATACGCAGTATTTT. Protein: CASIGRDSTDTQYF. Using reference TRBV7-2 and TRBJ2-3 for the parts outside the CDR3, the full variable domain is GAGVSQSPSNKVTEKGKDVELRCDPISGHTALYWYRQSLGQGLEFLIYFQGNSAPDKSGLPSDRFSAERTGGSVSTLTIQRTQQEDSAVYLCASIGRDSTDTQYFGPGTRLTVL.

This clone was detected only a few times. V and J are TRBV14 and TRBJ1-6; no clear D gene. V was cut by 4 bases and J by 7 bases, with 11 bases left in between. This CDR3 has 14 amino acids. Germline CDR1 is SGHDN and CDR2 is FVKESK. The CDR3 protein is CASSRRSVNSPLHF. Here the CDR3 DNA reads TGTGCCAGCAGCCGGCGAAGCGTGAATTCACCCCTCCACTTT.

The chain carries TRBV9 and TRBJ2-1; perhaps TRBD1 as D (6 bases). V shed 5 bases and J shed 10 bases, with 13 bases lying between them. The CDR3 spans 12 residues. Germline V gene data show CDR1 as SGDLS and CDR2 as YYNGEE. In DNA form, the CDR3 reads TGTGCCAGCAGTGGTAGGGGGAACGAGCAGTTCTTC. It yields the protein CASSGRGNEQFF.

This clone was seen a handful of times. The chain joins TRBV6-4 to TRBJ1-6, with D perhaps matching TRBD1 (6 bases). The ends were cut back, 3 bases at V and 6 bases at J, with 9 bases in the middle. The CDR3 spans 14 residues. The germline V gene has CDR1 MRHNA and CDR2 SNTAGT. CDR3 nucleotide sequence: TGTGCCAGCAGTGAAGGGGGACGTAATTCACCCCTCCACTTT. It codes for CASSEGGRNSPLHF.

The chain has TRBV9 and TRBJ2-1, with TRBD2 identical over 7 bases. CDR3 length: 15 residues. Germline V gene data show CDR1 as SGDLS and CDR2 as YYNGEE. Losses at the gene ends were 2 bases for V and 9 bases for J; bases not matched to a gene: 11. In DNA form, the CDR3 reads TGTGCCAGCAGCGTCGGGGGACTATCTCTTGGTGAGCAGTTCTTC. Translating gives CASSVGGLSLGEQFF.

The chain links TRBV5-1 to TRBJ2-2; D is unclear. Trimming removed 4 bases from V and 5 bases from J, with 3 bases in between. The CDR3 runs 11 residues. The germline gives CDR1 SGHRS, CDR2 YFSETQ. CDR3 sequence: CASSTTGELFF. The CDR3 DNA reads as TGCGCCAGCAGCACAACCGGGGAGCTGTTTTTT.

This chain links TRBV5-4 with TRBJ2-1; 10 bases line up with TRBD2. The CDR3 consists of 17 residues. J gave up 0 bases and V 3 bases, and 6 bases lay outside the gene matches. Germline CDR1 is SGHNT and CDR2 is YYREEE (reference sequence). The CDR3 sequence is CASSSPSGRGSYNEQFF. The CDR3 DNA sequence: TGTGCCAGCAGCTCCCCTAGCGGGAGAGGCTCCTACAATGAGCAGTTCTTC.

The chain combines TRBV14 with TRBJ1-6, with D possibly TRBD1 on 6 matching bases. This CDR3 is 14 amino acids long. Germline CDR1 SGHDN, CDR2 FVKESK. Trimming took 2 bases from V and 9 from J, leaving 11 bases between them. The DNA for the CDR3 is TGTGCCAGCAGCCAAAGGGGGAGCGGTTCACCCCTCCACTTT. Amino acids: CASSQRGSGSPLHF.

This clone was detected only once. The rearrangement uses TRBV12-3 or TRBV12-4 and TRBJ1-2, with 7 bases identical to TRBD1. The V gene end was trimmed by 8 bases and the J gene end by 8 bases; junction bases not matched to a gene: 5. The CDR3 covers 11 residues. This CDR3 reads CASGSTGGYTF. CDR3 in DNA: TGTGCCAGCGGATCGACAGGGGGCTACACCTTC.

This sequence joins TRBV7-9 and TRBJ1-1; 7 bases map to TRBD1. The V segment lost 5 bases and the J segment 5 bases; nucleotides outside the gene matches: 11. Germline V gene data show CDR1 as SEHNR and CDR2 as FQNEAQ (reference sequence). CDR3 length: 15 residues. The CDR3 spells CASSPSEGGQTEAFF. The CDR3 DNA is TGTGCCAGCAGCCCTTCCGAAGGGGGCCAGACTGAAGCTTTCTTT.

The chain carries TRBV28 and TRBJ2-7; 8 positions agree with TRBD1. From germline, CDR1 is MDHEN and CDR2 SYDVKM. The CDR3 spans 15 residues. V lost 7 bases to trimming and J lost 3 bases; unmatched junction nucleotides: 11. CDR3 nucleotides: TGTGCCAGCACCGGCGCGGGACAGGTTCGCTACGAGCAGTACTTC. Amino acid sequence: CASTGAGQVRYEQYF.

The chain employs TRBV12-3 or TRBV12-4 and TRBJ2-1; 12 nucleotides align to TRBD2. The ends lost 10 bases at V and 15 bases at J; junction bases unmatched: 10. The CDR3 runs 12 residues. The CDR3 nucleotides read TGTGCCATCCGGACTAGCGGGGTTGGAGGGTTCTTC. Protein: CAIRTSGVGGFF.

In DNA, the CDR3 is TGCGCCAGCAGCTGGACAGGGGAAGAGACCCAGTACTTC. Residues: CASSWTGEETQYF. The gene calls are TRBV5-1 and TRBJ2-5, with 9 bases lining up with TRBD1. The V gene end was trimmed by 3 bases and the J gene end by 3 bases; junction bases not matched to a gene: 0. CDR3 length: 13 amino acids. Germline V CDR1 and CDR2: SGHRS, YFSETQ. The full variable domain, in which reference TRBV5-1 and TRBJ2-5 provide the parts outside the CDR3, is KAGVTQTPRYLIKTRGQQVTLSCSPISGHRSVSWYQQTPGQGLQFLFEYFSETQRNKGNFPGRFSGRQFSNSRSEMNVSTLELGDSALYLCASSWTGEETQYFGPGTRLLVL.

The gene calls are TRBV28 and TRBJ2-7; 13 nucleotides agree with TRBD2. V was clipped by 5 bases and J by 3 bases; unmatched bases: 10. This CDR3 is 17 amino acids long. Germline CDR1 is MDHEN and CDR2 is SYDVKM. CDR3: CASSTRTSGRTNYEQYF. CDR3 sequence (DNA): TGTGCCAGCAGTACCCGGACTAGCGGGAGAACTAACTACGAGCAGTACTTC.

The V and J genes are TRBV7-6 and TRBJ1-5; D perhaps matches TRBD1 (5 bases). Germline V lookup: CDR1 SGHVS, CDR2 FNYEAQ. V lost 0 bases and J 5 bases, leaving 8 bases between the germline ends. This CDR3 region has 14 residues. CDR3 sequence reads: CASSLAGRDQPQHF. In DNA form, the CDR3 reads TGTGCCAGCAGCTTAGCGGGCAGGGATCAGCCCCAGCATTTT.

J is TRBJ2-7 and V is TRBV27, with D unclear. Germline V gene lookup returns CDR1 MNHEY and CDR2 SMNVEV (reference sequence). V lost 5 bases and J lost 7, with 15 bases in between. The CDR3 covers 13 residues. The CDR3 is CASSTPPAKEQYF. The CDR3 bases are TGTGCCAGCAGTACCCCCCCCGCTAAAGAGCAGTACTTC.

The chain recombines TRBV5-5 with TRBJ2-2, with 11 bases identical to TRBD2. The trim removed 2 bases at V and 5 bases at J, leaving 5 bases unmatched. CDR1 SGHKS and CDR2 YYEKEE come from the germline V gene (reference sequence). The CDR3 has 16 residues. In DNA, the CDR3 is TGTGCCAGCAGCTTCGTAGCGGGAGGGGGGACCGGGGAGCTGTTTTTT. It yields the protein CASSFVAGGGTGELFF.

In DNA, the CDR3 is TGTGCCAGCTCACATAACTTAGCGGGAGCTAGCAATGAGCAGTTCTTC. This sequence encodes CASSHNLAGASNEQFF. V usage is TRBV18 and J usage is TRBJ2-1; 9 bases match TRBD2. The germline CDR1 and CDR2 sequences are KGHSH and LQKENI. This CDR3 is 16 amino acids long. V was pared by 4 bases and J by 6 bases, with 10 bases of the junction left unmatched.

V and J are TRBV5-4 and TRBJ2-1; no definite D call. Germline CDR1 and CDR2: SGHNT and YYREEE (reference sequence). Between the trimmed V and J ends, which lost 2 bases and 5 bases, there was a span of 8 bases. The CDR3 runs 13 residues. The CDR3 coding sequence is TGTGCCAGCAGCTTCTCTGCTAACAATGAGCAGTTCTTC. Amino acid sequence: CASSFSANNEQFF.

CDR3: CSASWANTGNEQYF. CDR3 DNA sequence: TGCAGTGCTAGTTGGGCCAACACCGGGAACGAGCAGTACTTC. This chain uses TRBV20-1 with TRBJ2-7; TRBD2 is a possible D gene (5 bases). Per germline, CDR1 DFQATT and CDR2 SNEGSKA (reference sequence). The CDR3 extends over 14 amino acids. Trimming left V 3 bases short and J 5 bases short, with 17 bases between.